The present T cell receptor (beta chain) was sequenced within a study of cytomegalovirus exposure and HLA in healthy donors. Study results and caveats: HLA allele associations emerged for about 16,000 TCR beta sequences in a later analysis, at 0.05 false discovery rate. When analyzed later, the rates of TCR association showed variation by HLA locus, with DRB1 the most and HLA-C the fewest.

Use of 60 Vbeta and 13 Jbeta primers characterized the PCR. The table came from immunoSEQ multiplex PCR; TCRdb's copy has only in-frame clones and leaves some out. The sample has about 150,000 clones, 79% seen once. Donors consisted of healthy bone marrow donors. Of note for this clone: Its matching antigen is unknown.

Germline loops: CDR1 SGHNT, CDR2 YENEEA. The CDR3 is 17 amino acids. Losses at the gene ends were 4 bases for V and 5 bases for J; bases not matched to a gene: 11. The receptor was isolated from a man aged 50 to 60 in good health and CMV-seropositive. This rearrangement joins TRBV11-3 to TRBJ2-1; TRBD1 aligns across 10 bases. Sequenced input: PBMCs. CDR3 DNA sequence: TGTGCCAGCAGCTCAACTCTCCGGGACAGGGGTGACAATGAGCAGTTCTTC. It codes for CASSSTLRDRGDNEQFF.